The 18 T cell receptor beta chains given below trace back to one sample, sequenced in a study of Ad26.COV2.S vaccination and SARS-CoV-2 variants. Treatment given: 19 received Ad26.COV2.S at low or high dose, single or two shots; a few received placebo; per-sample allocation not given. Specimens were obtained on day 63 following the first vaccine or placebo injection. Assay: immunoSEQ multiplex PCR; the TCRdb copy retains only in-frame clones and omits some. The sample shows roughly 500,000 clones, 89% of them seen only once. The source material was peripheral blood, sampled in a trial of Ad26.COV2.S vaccine versus placebo. The receptor set was obtained from a person between 18 and 65 years old who received the Ad26.COV2.S COVID-19 vaccine or a placebo.

The chain links TRBV7-9 to TRBJ1-2; D gene ambiguous. Per the germline V gene, CDR1 is SEHNR and CDR2 is FQNEAQ (reference sequence). The V end was cut by 4 bases, the J end by 6 bases, with 9 bases between. CDR3 length equals 12 residues. CDR3 nucleotide sequence: TGTGCCAGCAGCTCCTCCTTCCATGGCTACACCTTC. It codes for CASSSSFHGYTF.

This chain links TRBV7-9 with TRBJ2-3; the match to TRBD2 covers 9 bases. The CDR3 is 17 residues long. V was pared by 3 bases and J by 0 bases, with 7 bases of the junction left unmatched. Germline CDR1 reads SEHNR; CDR2 reads FQNEAQ (reference sequence). For the CDR3, the DNA is TGTGCCAGCAGCTTGGGGCTAGCGGGGACTAGCACAGATACGCAGTATTTT. Its translation is CASSLGLAGTSTDTQYF.

The CDR3 spells CASSPTARGAGELFF. In DNA form, the CDR3 reads TGTGCCAGCAGCCCAACGGCCAGAGGGGCCGGGGAGCTGTTTTTT. The chain uses TRBV7-9 and TRBJ2-2; D is tentatively TRBD1 or TRBD2 (5 bases each). With 5 bases removed from V and 6 bases from J, the gap between germline ends came to 16 bases. CDR1 SEHNR and CDR2 FQNEAQ come from the germline V gene (reference sequence). The CDR3 loop spans 15 amino acids.

This chain uses TRBV6-2 or TRBV6-3 with TRBJ1-6; TRBD1 matches at 8 bases. The germline V gene encodes CDR1 MNHEY and CDR2 SVGEGT. This CDR3 is 15 amino acids long. Trimming cost V 2 bases and J 7 bases; bases outside gene matches: 4. The CDR3 region has the DNA TGTGCCAGCAGTTACCCGTGGACAGGGAATTCACCCCTCCACTTT. Amino acids: CASSYPWTGNSPLHF.

This chain links TRBV11-2 with TRBJ1-1; D may be TRBD1 (5 bases). There are 13 residues in the CDR3. V was shortened by 0 bases and J by 4 bases, with 6 bases between the two germline ends. The germline V gene has CDR1 SGHAT and CDR2 FQNNGV. This CDR3 is CASSLERGTEAFF. CDR3 DNA: TGTGCCAGCAGCTTAGAAAGGGGCACTGAAGCTTTCTTT.

The V and J genes are TRBV24-1 and TRBJ1-2; the D gene is possibly TRBD1 (6 bases). Trimming took off 7 bases at V and 2 bases at J, with 13 bases between the two ends. CDR3 length: 14 amino acids. Germline CDR1 and CDR2: KGHDR and SFDVKD. CDR3 nucleotide sequence: TGTGCCACCAGCCCCCGGGACAAGAACTATGGCTACACCTTC. It yields the protein CATSPRDKNYGYTF.

The rearrangement uses TRBV18 and TRBJ2-7, with D unresolved. Germline assignment: CDR1 KGHSH and CDR2 LQKENI. This CDR3 is 14 amino acids long. The V and J ends lost 6 bases and 0 bases respectively, with 12 bases between them. CDR3 amino acids: CASSSSRGSYEQYV. In nucleotides, the CDR3 is TGTGCCAGCTCCTCATCTCGAGGCTCCTACGAGCAGTACGTC.

The chain uses TRBV19 and TRBJ2-6, with D possibly matching TRBD1 (5 bases). The germline V gene encodes CDR1 LNHDA and CDR2 SQIVND (reference sequence). This CDR3 contains 14 residues. With 7 bases removed from V and 2 bases from J, the gap between germline ends came to 9 bases. CDR3 loop: CASNPGTGANVLTF. DNA of the CDR3: TGTGCCAGTAACCCAGGGACTGGGGCCAACGTCCTGACTTTC.

This clone came up once. The V call is TRBV19, the J call TRBJ2-7; 7 nucleotides line up with TRBD1. Germline V lookup: CDR1 LNHDA, CDR2 SQIVND (reference sequence). This CDR3 is built from 14 residues. Unmatched junction bases numbered 8, after V lost 6 bases and J lost 3 bases. This CDR3 reads CASRQPGQSYEQYF. The CDR3 DNA follows: TGTGCCAGTAGGCAACCGGGACAGAGCTACGAGCAGTACTTC.

The chain carries TRBV10-3 and TRBJ2-7, with D perhaps TRBD1 or TRBD2 (7 bases each). Germline-derived CDR1 and CDR2 are ENHRY and SYGVKD. The CDR3 is 15 residues long. Trimming removed 6 bases from V and 2 bases from J, with 17 bases in between. CDR3 sequence: CAIRPQGGVTYEQYF. For the CDR3, the DNA is TGTGCCATCAGGCCCCAGGGGGGGGTCACCTACGAGCAGTACTTC.

This chain links TRBV6-1 with TRBJ2-5; 7 bases are shared with TRBD2. Germline V gene lookup returns CDR1 MNHNS and CDR2 SASEGT. The CDR3 has 17 residues. Trimming cost V 3 bases and J 0 bases; bases outside gene matches: 10. CDR3 coding DNA: TGTGCCAGCAGTGACGGGACTACCCGATATTACCAAGAGACCCAGTACTTC. It is translated as CASSDGTTRYYQETQYF.

The V and J genes are TRBV5-1 and TRBJ2-3, with D uncertain. Germline V gives CDR1 SGHRS, CDR2 YFSETQ. CDR3 size: 15 residues. V lost 0 bases to trimming and J lost 0 bases, with 8 bases between them. DNA for the CDR3: TGCGCCAGCAGCTTGGCTCCGGAAAGCACAGATACGCAGTATTTT. Translating gives CASSLAPESTDTQYF.

Only one count was recorded for this clone. V is TRBV10-3 and J is TRBJ1-3, with a possible D match to TRBD1 (5 bases). V gave up 4 bases and J gave up 2 bases, with 15 bases separating them. Germline V gene data show CDR1 as ENHRY and CDR2 as SYGVKD. The CDR3 is 16 residues long. The chain's CDR3 is CAISVNPGLAGNTIYF. The CDR3 DNA reads as TGTGCCATCAGTGTAAATCCAGGGCTCGCTGGAAACACCATATATTTT.

This chain joins TRBV27 and TRBJ2-5, with 9 bases matching TRBD2. This CDR3 is 18 amino acids long. Losses at the gene ends were 5 bases for V and 2 bases for J; bases not matched to a gene: 15. Germline assignment: CDR1 MNHEY and CDR2 SMNVEV (reference sequence). The CDR3: CASSPNPAYLAGQETQYF. CDR3 DNA sequence: TGTGCCAGCAGTCCTAATCCCGCTTATCTAGCGGGGCAAGAGACCCAGTACTTC.

The V call is TRBV7-2, the J call TRBJ2-1; 8 positions agree with TRBD2. Germline trimming cut 4 bases from V and 7 bases from J; bases unmatched to any gene: 9. Germline CDR1 is SGHTA and CDR2 is FQGNSA. The CDR3 runs to 15 residues. The CDR3 region has the DNA TGTGCCAGCAGCTACCGGGGGGGCCAGATGAATGAGCAGTTCTTC. The encoded protein is CASSYRGGQMNEQFF.

The genes are TRBV7-2 and TRBJ2-2; 8 bases match TRBD1. V shed 4 bases, J shed 7 bases, and the junction held 5 bases outside the gene matches. CDR3 size: 14 residues. Germline V CDR1 and CDR2: SGHTA, FQGNSA. The CDR3 here is CASSSRGQGGELFF. Here the CDR3 DNA reads TGTGCCAGCAGCTCCAGGGGGCAGGGCGGGGAGCTGTTTTTT.

The chain carries TRBV24-1 and TRBJ1-2; possible D gene TRBD1, 5 bases. CDR3 length: 14 residues. Germline-derived CDR1 and CDR2 are KGHDR and SFDVKD. Trimming cost V 4 bases and J 7 bases, with 15 bases left between them. The CDR3 DNA is TGTGCCACCAGTGACCCGGGACGGACTATTGGCTACACCTTC. Encoded protein: CATSDPGRTIGYTF.

The chain has TRBV12-5 and TRBJ2-7; 7 bases are a match to TRBD1. The CDR3 has 17 residues. Germline values: CDR1 LGHNT, CDR2 FRNRAP. Trimming at V came to 4 bases and at J to 7 bases, leaving 19 bases not matched to a gene. CDR3 DNA sequence: TGTGCTAGTGGTTGGACGATTGGGACAGAGGCCCTCTTAGAGCAGTACGTC. This codes for CASGWTIGTEALLEQYV.